The T cell receptor beta chain described here comes from a study of T cells in Graves' hyperthyroidism and ophthalmopathy. Germline V gives CDR1 LNHDA, CDR2 SQIVND (reference sequence). V was pared by 3 bases and J by 4 bases, with 1 base of the junction left unmatched. The CDR3 loop spans 15 amino acids. Amplification of TCR beta CDR3 regions used RNA as the template. Using the HTBI primer set, a first-round RT-PCR was run on the TCR CDR3. TCRdb used MiXCR to reprocess the multiplex PCR reads, holding one entry per CDR3 protein. In the table there are 600,000 or so distinct CDR3 sequences, 14% of which are singletons.

The source is a woman between 18 and 30 years old with Graves' ophthalmopathy. Sequences were obtained from blood. This rearrangement joins TRBV19 to TRBJ2-5; 14 nucleotides match TRBD2. CDR3 in amino acids: CASSMGTSGRETQYF. CDR3 bases: TGTGCCAGTAGTATGGGGACTAGCGGGAGAGAGACCCAGTACTTC.